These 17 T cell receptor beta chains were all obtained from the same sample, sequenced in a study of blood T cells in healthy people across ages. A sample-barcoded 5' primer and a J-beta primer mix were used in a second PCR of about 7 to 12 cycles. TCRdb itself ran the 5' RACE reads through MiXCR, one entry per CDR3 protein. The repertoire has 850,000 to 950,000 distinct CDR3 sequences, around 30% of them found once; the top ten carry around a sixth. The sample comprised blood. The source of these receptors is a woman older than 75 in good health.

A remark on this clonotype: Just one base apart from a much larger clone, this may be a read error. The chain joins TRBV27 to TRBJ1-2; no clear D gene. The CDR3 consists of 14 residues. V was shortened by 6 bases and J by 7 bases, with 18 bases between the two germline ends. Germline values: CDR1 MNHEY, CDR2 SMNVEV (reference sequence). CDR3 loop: CASRWDMGAGGYTF. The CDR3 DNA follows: TGTGCCAGCAGGTGGGATATGGGAGCGGGTGGCTACACCTTC.

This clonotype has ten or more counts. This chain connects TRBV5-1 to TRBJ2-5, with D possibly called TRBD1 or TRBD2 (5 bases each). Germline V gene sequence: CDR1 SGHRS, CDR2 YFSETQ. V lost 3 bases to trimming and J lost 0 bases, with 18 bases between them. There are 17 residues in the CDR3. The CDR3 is CASSSPNGDGDQETQYF. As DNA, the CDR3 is TGCGCCAGCAGCTCTCCCAACGGGGACGGCGACCAAGAGACCCAGTACTTC.

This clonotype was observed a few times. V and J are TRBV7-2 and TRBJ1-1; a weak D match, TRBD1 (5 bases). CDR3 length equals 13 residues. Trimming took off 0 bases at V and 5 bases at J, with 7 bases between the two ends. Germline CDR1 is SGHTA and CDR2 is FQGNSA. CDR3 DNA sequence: TGTGCCAGCAGCTTAGCCGCAGGGACTGAAGCTTTCTTT. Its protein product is CASSLAAGTEAFF.

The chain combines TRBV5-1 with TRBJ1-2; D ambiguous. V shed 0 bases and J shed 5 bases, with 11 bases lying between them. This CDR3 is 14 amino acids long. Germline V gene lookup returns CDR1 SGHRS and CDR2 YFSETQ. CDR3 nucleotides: TGCGCCAGCAGCTTGGAAGGGTTGACGTATGGCTACACCTTC. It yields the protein CASSLEGLTYGYTF.

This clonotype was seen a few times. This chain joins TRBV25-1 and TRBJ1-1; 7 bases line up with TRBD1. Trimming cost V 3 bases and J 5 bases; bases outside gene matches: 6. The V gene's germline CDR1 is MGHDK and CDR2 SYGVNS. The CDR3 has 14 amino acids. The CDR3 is CASSDARGVTEAFF. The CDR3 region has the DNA TGTGCCAGCAGTGACGCCAGGGGGGTTACTGAAGCTTTCTTT.

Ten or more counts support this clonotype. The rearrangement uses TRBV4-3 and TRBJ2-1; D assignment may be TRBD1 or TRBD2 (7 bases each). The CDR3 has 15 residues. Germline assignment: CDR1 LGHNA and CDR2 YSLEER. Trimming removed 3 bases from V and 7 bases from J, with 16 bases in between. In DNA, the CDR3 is TGCGCCAGCAGCCATTTTGGGACAGCGGGGAATGAGCAGTTCTTC. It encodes CASSHFGTAGNEQFF.

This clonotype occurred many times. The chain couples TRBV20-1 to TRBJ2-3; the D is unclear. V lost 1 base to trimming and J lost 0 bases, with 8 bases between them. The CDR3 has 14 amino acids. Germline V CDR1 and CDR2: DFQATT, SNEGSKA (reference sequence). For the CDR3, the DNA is TGCAGTGCTAGAGGCGGATCTAGCACAGATACGCAGTATTTT. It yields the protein CSARGGSSTDTQYF.

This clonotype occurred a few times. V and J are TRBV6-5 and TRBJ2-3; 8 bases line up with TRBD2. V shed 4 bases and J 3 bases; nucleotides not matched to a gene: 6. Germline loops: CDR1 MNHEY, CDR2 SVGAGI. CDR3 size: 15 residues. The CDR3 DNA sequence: TGTGCCAGCAGTTGCGGCGGGGGGTTTACAGATACGCAGTATTTT. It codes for CASSCGGGFTDTQYF.

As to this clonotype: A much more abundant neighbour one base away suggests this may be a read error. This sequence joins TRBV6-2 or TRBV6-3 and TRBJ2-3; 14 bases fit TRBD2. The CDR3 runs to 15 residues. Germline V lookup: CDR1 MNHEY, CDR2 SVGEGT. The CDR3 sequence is CACSFRVLTSGGEYF. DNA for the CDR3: TGTGCCTGCAGTTTCCGTGTCCTGACTAGCGGGGGGGAGTATTTT.

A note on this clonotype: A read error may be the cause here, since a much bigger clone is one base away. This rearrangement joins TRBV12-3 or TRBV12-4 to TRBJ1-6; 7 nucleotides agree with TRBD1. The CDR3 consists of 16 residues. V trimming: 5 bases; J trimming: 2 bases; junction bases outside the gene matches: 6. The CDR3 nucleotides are TGTGCCAGCAGTCAGACAGGGAGCGCCTATAATTCACCCCTCCACTTT. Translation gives CASSQTGSAYNSPLHF.

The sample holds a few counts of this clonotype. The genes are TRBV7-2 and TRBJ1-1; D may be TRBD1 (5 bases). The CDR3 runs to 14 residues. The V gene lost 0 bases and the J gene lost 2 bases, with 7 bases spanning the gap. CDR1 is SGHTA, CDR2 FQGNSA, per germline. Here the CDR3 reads CASSLARDNTEAFF. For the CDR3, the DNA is TGTGCCAGCAGCTTAGCAAGGGACAACACTGAAGCTTTCTTT.

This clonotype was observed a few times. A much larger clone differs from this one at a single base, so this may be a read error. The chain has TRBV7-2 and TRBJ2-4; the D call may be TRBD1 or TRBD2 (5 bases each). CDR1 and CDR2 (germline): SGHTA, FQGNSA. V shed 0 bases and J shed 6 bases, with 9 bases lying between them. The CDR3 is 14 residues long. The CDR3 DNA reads TGTGCCAGCAGCTTAGCGGGACGGACAAACATTCAGTACTTC. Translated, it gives CASSLAGRTNIQYF.

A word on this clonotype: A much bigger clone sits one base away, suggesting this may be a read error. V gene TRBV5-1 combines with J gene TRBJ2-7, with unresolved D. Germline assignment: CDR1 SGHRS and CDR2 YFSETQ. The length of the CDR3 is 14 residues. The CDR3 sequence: CASSLGGVTYKQYF. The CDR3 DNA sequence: TGCGCCAGCAGCTTGGGAGGCGTTACCTACAAGCAGTACTTC.

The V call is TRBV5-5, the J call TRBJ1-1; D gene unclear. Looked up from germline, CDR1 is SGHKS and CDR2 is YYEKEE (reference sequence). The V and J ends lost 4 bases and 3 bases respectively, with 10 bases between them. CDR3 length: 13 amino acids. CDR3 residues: CASSRSGDTEAFF. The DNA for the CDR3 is TGTGCCAGCAGCCGATCTGGGGACACTGAAGCTTTCTTT.

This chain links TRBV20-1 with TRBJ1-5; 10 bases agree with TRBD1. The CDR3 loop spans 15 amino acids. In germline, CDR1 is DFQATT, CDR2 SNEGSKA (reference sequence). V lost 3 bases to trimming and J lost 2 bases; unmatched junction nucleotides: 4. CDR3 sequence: CSASLGTGGNQPQHF. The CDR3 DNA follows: TGCAGTGCTAGCCTAGGGACAGGGGGCAATCAGCCCCAGCATTTT.

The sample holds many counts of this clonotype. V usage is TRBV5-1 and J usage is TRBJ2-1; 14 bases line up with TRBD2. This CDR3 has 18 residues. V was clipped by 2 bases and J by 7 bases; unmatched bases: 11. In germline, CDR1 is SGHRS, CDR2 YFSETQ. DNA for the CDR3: TGCGCCAGCAGCTTCCCCGTGACTAGCGGGGGGGCCTCGAATGAGCAGTTCTTC. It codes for CASSFPVTSGGASNEQFF.

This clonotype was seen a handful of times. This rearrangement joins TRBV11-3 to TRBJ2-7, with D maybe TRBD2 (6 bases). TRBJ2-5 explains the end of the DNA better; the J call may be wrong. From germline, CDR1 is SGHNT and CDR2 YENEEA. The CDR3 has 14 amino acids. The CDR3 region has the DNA TGTGCCAGCAGCTTCTGGGGGGAGGAAGAGACCCAGTACTTC. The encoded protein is CASSFWGEEETQYF.